This T cell receptor beta chain is drawn from a study of blood T cells in healthy people across ages. The use of a sample-barcoded 5' primer and a J-beta primer mix characterized a second PCR of roughly 7 to 11 cycles. TCRdb independently ran MiXCR on the 5' RACE reads; one entry per CDR3 protein. In the table there are around 1,000,000 distinct CDR3 sequences, around 27% of which are singletons. V gave up 5 bases and J gave up 2 bases; unmatched junction bases: 2. The CDR3 totals 13 residues. CDR1 and CDR2 from the germline V gene are SGHTA and FQGNSA. These data also formed part of another study, on T cells of mothers and their children. As reported in that work: Detection of persistent microchimeric T cell clones did not occur.

This rearrangement joins TRBV7-2 to TRBJ1-2; 7 nucleotides agree with TRBD1. This TCR came from a girl between 2 and 10 years old in good health. The sequenced sample was blood. The CDR3 loop is CASSQQGNYGYTF. The CDR3 DNA is TGTGCCAGCAGCCAACAGGGGAACTATGGCTACACCTTC.